These 20 T cell receptor beta chains were sequenced from one sample in a study of Graves' ophthalmopathy and Graves' hyperthyroidism. Beta-chain TCR CDR3 regions were amplified from RNA transcripts. The library came from an HTBI-primed first-round RT-PCR and a second-round multiplex PCR. TCRdb re-derived calls from the multiplex PCR reads in MiXCR, one entry per CDR3 protein. The table records under 350,000 distinct CDR3 sequences, 15% to 20% of them present only once. The sample taken for sequencing was peripheral blood. These receptors were obtained from an adult man with Graves' ophthalmopathy.

The chain couples TRBV6-2 or TRBV6-3 to TRBJ1-1, with a possible D match to TRBD1 (6 bases). Germline V gives CDR1 MNHEY, CDR2 SVGEGT. The V and J ends lost 4 bases and 0 bases respectively, with 15 bases between them. This CDR3 region has 16 residues. CDR3 coding DNA: TGTGCCAGCAGTTTGAGAGAGGGGGGGGTGAACACTGAAGCTTTCTTT. It encodes CASSLREGGVNTEAFF.

The sample holds a few counts of this clonotype. A read error may be the cause here, since a much bigger clone is one base away. V usage is TRBV6-2 or TRBV6-3 and J usage is TRBJ2-7; perhaps TRBD1 as D (6 bases). The germline V gene encodes CDR1 MNHEY and CDR2 SVGEGT. This CDR3 region has 15 residues. The V end lost 5 bases, the J end lost 4 bases, and 18 bases lay between the germline ends. The CDR3 nucleotides read TGTGCCAGCAGTCACGGCCCAGTCAGGGGTTACGAGCAGTACTTC. It codes for CASSHGPVRGYEQYF.

Notes on this clonotype: An end of the junction does not agree with germline; a read error may underlie this. V gene TRBV6-5 combines with J gene TRBJ1-1, with D maybe TRBD1 (6 bases). This CDR3 spans 16 amino acids. CDR1 MNHEY and CDR2 SVGAGI come from the germline V gene. Here the CDR3 DNA reads TGTGCCGGCAGTTACCAACAGGGAAGGGGCGCAACTGAAGCTTTCTTT. Its protein product is CAGSYQQGRGATEAFF.

On this clonotype: A junction boundary mismatches the germline segment, possibly from a read error. J is TRBJ1-1 and V is TRBV13, with D hard to call. The V gene's germline CDR1 is PRHDT and CDR2 FYEKMQ (reference sequence). This CDR3 is 12 amino acids long. The chain's CDR3 is CASSSRNTKAFF. CDR3 DNA sequence: TGTGCCAGCAGCAGCAGAAACACTAAAGCTTTCTTT. The whole variable domain, filled in from reference TRBV13 and TRBJ1-1, reads AAGVIQSPRHLIKEKRETATLKCYPIPRHDTVYWYQQGPGQDPQFLISFYEKMQSDKGSIPDRFSAQQFSDYHSELNMSSLELGDSALYFCASSSRNTKAFFGQGTRLTVV.

This clonotype showed up many times. The chain recombines TRBV28 with TRBJ1-1; D unresolved. Germline CDR1 reads MDHEN; CDR2 reads SYDVKM. Trimming pared 6 bases from V and 5 bases from J, leaving 16 bases between. The CDR3 is 14 residues long. CDR3 in DNA: TGTGCCAGCAGAATTAGGATGCGGGGAACTGAAGCTTTCTTT. Its translation is CASRIRMRGTEAFF.

This clonotype occurred many times. The gene calls are TRBV7-8 and TRBJ2-7, with D possibly matching TRBD2 (6 bases). The CDR3 loop spans 15 amino acids. V dropped 2 bases and J dropped 0 bases, with 11 bases sitting between them. Germline V gene data show CDR1 as SGHVS and CDR2 as FQNEAQ. CDR3 DNA: TGTGCCAGCAGCTTACAGCGGGCTAACTCCTACGAGCAGTACTTC. It encodes CASSLQRANSYEQYF.

Many counts were recorded for this clonotype. The CDR3 sequence is CSVEDGRGGGAFF. CDR3 DNA: TGCAGCGTTGAAGACGGCAGGGGAGGAGGGGCTTTCTTT. The chain is built from TRBV29-1 and TRBJ1-1; possibly TRBD1 for D (6 bases). CDR1 is SQVTM, CDR2 ANQGSEA, per germline. V was pared by 0 bases and J by 11 bases, with 16 bases between. The CDR3 totals 13 residues.

This clonotype occurred many times. V usage is TRBV6-2 or TRBV6-3 and J usage is TRBJ1-5, with TRBD1 identical over 9 bases. CDR3 length equals 18 residues. Germline CDR1 reads MNHEY; CDR2 reads SVGEGT. Trimming cost V 6 bases and J 7 bases; bases outside gene matches: 19. The CDR3: CASSLTGTGSVGAQPQHF. In nucleotides, the CDR3 is TGTGCCAGCAGCCTCACCGGGACAGGGTCCGTAGGAGCCCAGCCCCAGCATTTT.

This clonotype came up many times. J is TRBJ1-5 and V is TRBV7-9, with unresolved D. Germline V gene data show CDR1 as SEHNR and CDR2 as FQNEAQ (reference sequence). V shed 5 bases and J shed 10 bases, with 18 bases lying between them. The length of the CDR3 is 14 residues. Here the CDR3 reads CASSLDTNLRPQHF. The CDR3 region has the DNA TGTGCCAGCAGCCTCGACACCAACCTCCGACCCCAGCATTTT.

At least ten counts were recorded for this clonotype. The genes are TRBV2 and TRBJ1-1; no clear D gene. V dropped 3 bases and J dropped 1 base, with 9 bases sitting between them. Germline V CDR1 and CDR2: SNHLY, FYNNEI. The CDR3 has 14 amino acids. The CDR3 loop reads CASSDLRQNTEAFF. The CDR3 nucleotides are TGTGCCAGCAGTGACCTTCGACAGAACACTGAAGCTTTCTTT.

This clonotype was found many times. The chain joins TRBV7-8 to TRBJ1-2; 7 bases line up with TRBD1. Trimming cost V 10 bases and J 3 bases; bases outside gene matches: 17. The CDR3 is 16 amino acids. Germline CDR1 is SGHVS and CDR2 is FQNEAQ. The CDR3 coding sequence is TGTGCCACCATTCAGGGGAGGGGGCAGGGGGACTATGGCTACACCTTC. Protein: CATIQGRGQGDYGYTF.

The sample holds many counts of this clonotype. The rearrangement joins TRBV6-2 or TRBV6-3 to TRBJ2-5; maybe TRBD2 (7 bases). With 1 base removed from V and 5 bases from J, the gap between germline ends came to 17 bases. The CDR3 covers 16 residues. The germline V gene encodes CDR1 MNHEY and CDR2 SVGEGT. CDR3 sequence (DNA): TGTGCCAGCAGTTACTTGGGCGGGGGCCCCGCGGAGACCCAGTACTTC. Encoded protein: CASSYLGGGPAETQYF.

This clonotype was counted at least ten times. The rearrangement links TRBV12-3 or TRBV12-4 to TRBJ1-1, with D unclear. This CDR3 spans 15 amino acids. V lost 3 bases, J lost 5 bases, and 16 bases lay in between. The CDR3 nucleotides read TGTGCCAGCAGTTTCGGCGAGGGCGGAGGGACTGAAGCTTTCTTT. It is translated as CASSFGEGGGTEAFF.

This clonotype was detected ten times or more. The CDR3 is CASSPSGTVNTEAFF. The DNA of the CDR3 is TGTGCCAGTAGTCCCTCCGGGACAGTGAACACTGAAGCTTTCTTT. The V gene is TRBV19, the J gene TRBJ1-1; 7 bases are a match to TRBD1. CDR3 size: 15 residues. With V trimmed by 5 bases and J by 0 bases, 6 bases remained unmatched. The germline CDR1 and CDR2 sequences are LNHDA and SQIVND (reference sequence).

This clonotype was seen ten or more times. This chain links TRBV2 with TRBJ2-5, with D maybe TRBD1 (6 bases). Germline CDR1 reads SNHLY; CDR2 reads FYNNEI. The CDR3 has 14 residues. V shed 7 bases and J shed 7 bases, with 19 bases lying between them. The CDR3 nucleotides read TGTGCCAGCACTCTGGGAGCGGCAGGGGCGACCCAGTACTTC. It codes for CASTLGAAGATQYF.

This clonotype was counted many times. The chain joins TRBV3-1 to TRBJ2-7; 10 nucleotides align to TRBD2. This CDR3 is 15 amino acids long. The V gene's germline CDR1 is LGHDT and CDR2 YNNKEL (reference sequence). Trimming removed 4 bases from V and 9 bases from J; junction bases left unmatched: 12. This chain's CDR3 is CASSRGLAGDWGQYF. The CDR3 nucleotides are TGTGCCAGCAGCCGTGGCCTAGCGGGAGATTGGGGGCAGTACTTC.

This clonotype showed up many times. This chain links TRBV6-5 with TRBJ1-5; perhaps TRBD1 as D (5 bases). Germline V CDR1 and CDR2: MNHEY, SVGAGI. V lost 1 base, J lost 4 bases, and 8 bases lay in between. The CDR3 consists of 14 residues. CDR3 nucleotide sequence: TGTGCCAGCAGTTACTTGGGGGGGAATCAGCCCCAGCATTTT. This translates into CASSYLGGNQPQHF.

This clonotype was recorded many times. The chain's CDR3 is CASSYPGTGDHYGYTF. The CDR3, as DNA: TGTGCCAGCAGTTACCCCGGGACAGGGGATCACTATGGCTACACCTTC. The genes are TRBV6-5 and TRBJ1-2; 10 bases agree with TRBD1. The germline V gene has CDR1 MNHEY and CDR2 SVGAGI. This CDR3 contains 16 residues. V dropped 2 bases and J dropped 3; count of bases not matched to a gene: 6.

This clonotype was seen many times. The V call is TRBV30, the J call TRBJ2-7, with TRBD2 identical over 7 bases. The length of the CDR3 is 13 residues. Trimming took 5 bases from V and 5 from J; bases not matched to a gene: 9. In germline, CDR1 is GTSNPN, CDR2 SVGIG (reference sequence). CDR3 residues: CAWARGRADEQYF. The CDR3 bases are TGTGCCTGGGCTCGAGGGAGGGCGGACGAGCAGTACTTC.

This clonotype was seen at least ten times. The genes are TRBV29-1 and TRBJ1-1, with D perhaps matching TRBD1 (6 bases). With 5 bases removed from V and 3 bases from J, the gap between germline ends came to 10 bases. CDR3 length: 12 residues. The germline V gene encodes CDR1 SQVTM and CDR2 ANQGSEA. Here the CDR3 reads CSVYRGDTEAFF. The CDR3 bases are TGCAGCGTTTATAGGGGGGACACTGAAGCTTTCTTT.